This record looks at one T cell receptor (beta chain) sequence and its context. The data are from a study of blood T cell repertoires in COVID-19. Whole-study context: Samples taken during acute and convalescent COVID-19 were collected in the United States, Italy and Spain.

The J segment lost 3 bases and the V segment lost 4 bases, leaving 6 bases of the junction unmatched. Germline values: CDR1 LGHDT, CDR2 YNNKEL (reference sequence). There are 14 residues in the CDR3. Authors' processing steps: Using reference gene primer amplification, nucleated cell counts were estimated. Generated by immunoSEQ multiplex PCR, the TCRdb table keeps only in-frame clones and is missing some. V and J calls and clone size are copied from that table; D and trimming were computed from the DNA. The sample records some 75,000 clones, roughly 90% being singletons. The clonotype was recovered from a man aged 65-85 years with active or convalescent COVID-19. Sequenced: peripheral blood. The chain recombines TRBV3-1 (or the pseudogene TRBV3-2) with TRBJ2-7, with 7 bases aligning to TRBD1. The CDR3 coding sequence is TGTGCCAGCAGCCGTGCAGGGGGTTTCTACGAGCAGTACTTC. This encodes CASSRAGGFYEQYF.